The 17 T cell receptor beta chains listed next were all sequenced from one sample in a study of cytomegalovirus exposure and HLA in healthy donors. The PCR employed 60 Vbeta primers together with 13 Jbeta primers. Measured with immunoSEQ multiplex PCR; TCRdb has only the in-frame clones, and not every one. The listing records 95,000 to 150,000 clones. Input material: PBMCs. The source is a man aged 35 to 55 in good health and CMV-seronegative.

The genes are TRBV11-3 and TRBJ1-1; TRBD1 might be the D (6 bases). Trimming shortened V by 5 bases and J by 0 bases, and 13 bases separated the two germline ends. Germline lookup yields CDR1 SGHNT and CDR2 YENEEA. CDR3 length: 15 residues. The CDR3 DNA follows: TGTGCCAGCAGCGCTCGGGGGGCAATGAACACTGAAGCTTTCTTT. This codes for CASSARGAMNTEAFF.

The chain links TRBV6-5 to TRBJ2-5, with D perhaps TRBD2 (5 bases). The CDR3 is 13 amino acids. The germline V gene has CDR1 MNHEY and CDR2 SVGAGI. The ends were cut back, 7 bases at V and 0 bases at J, with 9 bases in the middle. The CDR3 DNA is TGTGCCAGCAAGAGGGCGGACCAAGAGACCCAGTACTTC. It translates to CASKRADQETQYF.

The CDR3 coding sequence is TGTGCCAGCAGTTCAGCCCTCCGCGCGGTTAACACCATATATTTT. It encodes CASSSALRAVNTIYF. This chain connects TRBV6-5 to TRBJ1-3; D unclear. Germline loops: CDR1 MNHEY, CDR2 SVGAGI. The CDR3 spans 15 residues. Deletions cut 4 bases from V and 7 bases from J, with 17 bases between.

CDR3 loop: CASSLSPTSGNEQYF. CDR3 nucleotides: TGTGCCAGCAGTTTAAGCCCGACTAGCGGGAACGAGCAGTACTTC. V is TRBV28 and J is TRBJ2-7, with 11 positions matching TRBD2. Germline V gene data show CDR1 as MDHEN and CDR2 as SYDVKM. The junction had 5 bases not matched to a gene; V was cut back by 2 bases and J by 5 bases. The CDR3 is 15 amino acids.

The rearrangement uses TRBV5-1 and TRBJ2-1, with 11 bases fitting TRBD2. The junction had 6 bases not matched to a gene; V was cut back by 1 base and J by 9 bases. In germline, CDR1 is SGHRS, CDR2 YFSETQ. The CDR3 is made up of 15 amino acids. As DNA, the CDR3 is TGCGCCAGCAGCTTGATCCTAGCGGGAGGCGGTGAGCAGTTCTTC. Residues: CASSLILAGGGEQFF.

J is TRBJ1-1 and V is TRBV5-4; perhaps TRBD1 as D (6 bases). The V gene's germline CDR1 is SGHNT and CDR2 YYREEE (reference sequence). CDR3 length: 14 amino acids. The germline V and J ends were trimmed by 0 bases and 2 bases, with 8 bases remaining between them. The chain's CDR3 is CASSLAGANTEAFF. CDR3 nucleotides: TGTGCCAGCAGCTTGGCAGGGGCTAACACTGAAGCTTTCTTT.

The chain combines TRBV19 with TRBJ1-1; the match to TRBD1 covers 10 bases. This CDR3 spans 14 amino acids. V was pared by 1 base and J by 6 bases, with 2 bases of the junction left unmatched. Per germline, CDR1 LNHDA and CDR2 SQIVND (reference sequence). The CDR3 DNA follows: TGTGCCAGTAGTATAGTGGGGACAGGGGCTGAAGCTTTCTTT. As protein: CASSIVGTGAEAFF.

V is TRBV7-9 and J is TRBJ2-5; 7 bases are shared with TRBD1. The V gene end was trimmed by 1 base and the J gene end by 3 bases; junction bases not matched to a gene: 5. The CDR3 length is 15 residues. Looked up from germline, CDR1 is SEHNR and CDR2 is FQNEAQ (reference sequence). The CDR3 protein is CASSLGQGYEETQYF. As DNA, the CDR3 is TGTGCCAGCAGCTTAGGACAGGGTTACGAAGAGACCCAGTACTTC.

The J gene is TRBJ2-1, the V gene TRBV30, with 9 bases identical to TRBD2. The germline V gene has CDR1 GTSNPN and CDR2 SVGIG (reference sequence). Losses at the gene ends were 4 bases for V and 11 bases for J; bases not matched to a gene: 12. The CDR3 loop spans 14 amino acids. CDR3 sequence (DNA): TGTGCCTGGACTCCAAACTCTAGCGGGACCAAGCAGTTCTTC. Its translation is CAWTPNSSGTKQFF.

The chain carries TRBV4-2 and TRBJ1-2; TRBD1 matches 7 bases. The CDR3 totals 13 residues. Per germline, CDR1 LGHNA and CDR2 YNFKEQ. Trimming removed 3 bases from V and 6 bases from J; junction bases left unmatched: 4. The CDR3: CASSQAGQDGYTF. In DNA, the CDR3 is TGTGCCAGCAGCCAGGCAGGACAGGATGGCTACACCTTC.

Written as DNA, the CDR3 is TGCGCCAGCAGCTCCACGGGACTAGAAGGTGAGCAGTTCTTC. This translates into CASSSTGLEGEQFF. The chain is built from TRBV5-1 and TRBJ2-1; 8 nucleotides line up with TRBD2. The CDR3 extends over 14 amino acids. CDR1 is SGHRS and CDR2 is YFSETQ in the germline V gene. J was trimmed by 9 bases and V by 3 bases; bases with no gene match: 8.

CDR3 residues: CASSLVFSYNEQFF. CDR3 sequence (DNA): TGTGCCAGCAGCTTAGTATTCTCCTACAATGAGCAGTTCTTC. The rearrangement links TRBV11-2 to TRBJ2-1; D is unresolved. The CDR3 is 14 residues long. Germline V gene lookup returns CDR1 SGHAT and CDR2 FQNNGV. Trimming cost V 1 base and J 0 bases, with 4 bases left between them.

The genes are TRBV5-1 and TRBJ2-4; D remains unclear. CDR3 length: 11 amino acids. The V gene's germline CDR1 is SGHRS and CDR2 YFSETQ. The V end was cut by 3 bases, the J end by 6 bases, with 4 bases between. DNA for the CDR3: TGCGCCAGCAGCTCAGGAAACATTCAGTACTTC. Translated: CASSSGNIQYF.

The rearrangement uses TRBV10-1 and TRBJ1-3, with D maybe TRBD1 (6 bases). V was cut by 4 bases and J by 0 bases, with 16 bases left in between. The CDR3 consists of 17 residues. From germline, CDR1 is WNHNN and CDR2 SYGVQD (reference sequence). CDR3 DNA: TGCGCCAGCAGTGCCGAAACGACAGGAAGCTCTGGAAACACCATATATTTT. Translation: CASSAETTGSSGNTIYF.

The gene calls are TRBV28 and TRBJ2-5, with 11 bases identical to TRBD1. Losses at the gene ends were 10 bases for V and 5 bases for J; bases not matched to a gene: 9. The CDR3 is made up of 14 amino acids. CDR1 is MDHEN, CDR2 SYDVKM, per germline. CDR3 bases: TGTGCCACCTGGGACAGGGGGAATTCGGAGACCCAGTACTTC. Translating it yields CATWDRGNSETQYF. The whole variable domain, remainder taken from reference TRBV28 and TRBJ2-5, is DVKVTQSSRYLVKRTGEKVFLECVQDMDHENMFWYRQDPGLGLRLIYFSYDVKMKEKGDIPEGYSVSREKKERFSLILESASTNQTSMYLCATWDRGNSETQYFGPGTRLLVL.

This chain uses TRBV19 with TRBJ2-3; a possible D gene is TRBD2 (5 bases). Germline V gene sequence: CDR1 LNHDA, CDR2 SQIVND (reference sequence). Trimming took off 5 bases at V and 5 bases at J, with 11 bases between the two ends. The CDR3 contains 13 residues. Here the CDR3 DNA reads TGTGCCAGTAGTGGCGATCGGGGAGATACGCAGTATTTT. Residues: CASSGDRGDTQYF. Full variable domain (rest looked up from reference TRBV19 and TRBJ2-3): DGGITQSPKYLFRKEGQNVTLSCEQNLNHDAMYWYRQDPGQGLRLIYYSQIVNDFQKGDIAEGYSVSREKKESFPLTVTSAQKNPTAFYLCASSGDRGDTQYFGPGTRLTVL.

The CDR3, as DNA: TGTGCCAGCAGTGTCCGGGGGGGGAGGAACACTGAAGCTTTCTTT. It is translated as CASSVRGGRNTEAFF. This sequence joins TRBV2 and TRBJ1-1; weak D call: TRBD1 (5 bases). CDR3 length: 15 residues. The V and J ends lost 4 bases and 1 base respectively, with 13 bases between them. Germline-derived CDR1 and CDR2 are SNHLY and FYNNEI.